The T cell receptor (beta chain) under discussion was sequenced for a study of naive and memory T cell subsets. This clonotype showed up just a few times. The CDR3 consists of 13 residues. The germline V and J ends were trimmed by 6 bases and 5 bases, with 11 bases remaining between them. Two oligonucleotides, mixed equimolar, formed the beta constant-region primer covering TRBC1 and TRBC2. TCRdb processed the UMI-ligation and nested PCR reads anew with MiXCR; each CDR3 protein has one entry. The sample gives some 28,000 distinct CDR3 sequences, roughly a tenth of which show up once; over 15% is in the top ten.

V usage is TRBV12-3 or TRBV12-4 and J usage is TRBJ1-5, with D maybe TRBD1 (5 bases). Sequencing was carried out using effector memory CD4+ T cells from blood. This sample's subset: effector memory, CD45RA- CD27-. The clonotype comes from a human donor in good health. In DNA form, the CDR3 reads TGTGCCAGCAGCCCCGGGACGTATCAGCCCCAGCATTTT. As protein: CASSPGTYQPQHF.